This record looks at one TCR beta chain sequence and its context. The data belong to a study of cytomegalovirus exposure and HLA in healthy donors. The CDR3 consists of 17 residues. The ends lost 1 base at V and 3 bases at J; junction bases unmatched: 9. Germline V gene sequence: CDR1 SGHVS, CDR2 FQNEAQ. The PCR had 60 Vbeta and 13 Jbeta primers. Repertoires were generated with immunoSEQ multiplex PCR, while TCRdb's copy carries only in-frame clones and drops some. The sample contains approximately 200,000 clones, approximately 81% of which appear only once. The sequenced material came from PBMCs. The chain uses TRBV7-8 and TRBJ2-3; 8 nucleotides agree with TRBD1. The sequence was collected from a boy under 18 in good health and CMV-seronegative. The CDR3 spells CASSLDPGGARTDTQYF. CDR3 sequence (DNA): TGTGCCAGCAGCTTAGACCCAGGGGGCGCGAGAACAGATACGCAGTATTTT.